This T cell receptor beta chain was recovered during a study of blood T cell repertoires in COVID-19. Study-wide background: Both acute and convalescent COVID-19 samples were obtained from the United States, Italy and Spain.

In the original workflow: By means of reference gene primer amplification, nucleated cell counts were estimated. TCRdb's table, derived via immunoSEQ multiplex PCR, lists solely in-frame clones and lacks some. From that table come the V and J calls and clone size; the DNA was used to work out D and trimming. Found here are around 42,000 clones, about 85% of them singletons; the top ten hold 13%. CDR3 length: 14 amino acids. Trimming cost V 5 bases and J 6 bases; bases outside gene matches: 7. CDR1 is SGHTA and CDR2 is FQGNSA in the germline V gene. Sequenced: peripheral blood. The chain links TRBV7-2 to TRBJ2-3, with 8 positions matching TRBD2. The receptor's source is a woman in her 70s in a cohort sampled during active COVID-19. The CDR3 sequence is CASSPGLAIDTQYF. The CDR3 DNA is TGTGCCAGCAGCCCCGGACTAGCAATCGATACGCAGTATTTT.